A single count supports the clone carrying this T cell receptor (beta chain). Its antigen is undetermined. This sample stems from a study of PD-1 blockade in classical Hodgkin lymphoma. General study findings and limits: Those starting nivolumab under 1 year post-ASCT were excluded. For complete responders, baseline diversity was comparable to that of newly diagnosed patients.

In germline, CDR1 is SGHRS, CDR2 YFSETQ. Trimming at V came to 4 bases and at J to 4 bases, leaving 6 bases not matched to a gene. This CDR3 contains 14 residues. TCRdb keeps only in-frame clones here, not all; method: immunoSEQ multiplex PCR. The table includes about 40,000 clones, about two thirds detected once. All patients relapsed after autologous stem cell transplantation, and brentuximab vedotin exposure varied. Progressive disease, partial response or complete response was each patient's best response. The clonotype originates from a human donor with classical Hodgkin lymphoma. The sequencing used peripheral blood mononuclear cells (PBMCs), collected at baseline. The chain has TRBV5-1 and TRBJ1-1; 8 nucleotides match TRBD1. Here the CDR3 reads CASSIKQGGTEAFF. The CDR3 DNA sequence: TGCGCCAGCAGCATCAAACAGGGGGGCACTGAAGCTTTCTTT.